This TCR beta chain was documented in a study of beta chain features in type 1 diabetes. V shed 0 bases and J shed 3 bases, with 9 bases lying between them. From germline, CDR1 is SGHRS and CDR2 YFSETQ. This CDR3 spans 14 amino acids. What was sequenced were expressed TCRB transcripts, since all of the isolated RNA had been reverse transcribed. The method was immunoSEQ multiplex PCR; TCRdb's version includes in-frame clones alone and lacks a portion of them. The sample carries approximately 470,000 clones, roughly 30% recorded once. V and J are TRBV5-1 and TRBJ2-5; D is unresolved. Sequenced sample: naive CD4+ T cells from blood. This TCR derives from a man younger than 35 in good health. CDR3 amino acids: CASSLGPEKETQYF. The DNA for the CDR3 is TGCGCCAGCAGCTTGGGGCCAGAGAAAGAGACCCAGTACTTC.